The subject of this entry is one TCR beta chain. What it binds is unknown. After autologous stem cell transplantation all patients relapsed, and prior brentuximab vedotin exposure differed between cohorts. Starting with thawed PBMCs, CD4+ T cells were purified by magnetic negative selection. Clones were read by immunoSEQ multiplex PCR, and TCRdb kept only the in-frame ones, dropping some. The sample holds around 13,000 clones, 85% to 90% seen once. This entry belongs to a study of PD-1 blockade in classical Hodgkin lymphoma. Study-level information: Treatment was intravenous nivolumab, 3 mg/kg every 2 weeks, until progression.

Whole-study findings and limits: The study found that TCR diversity rose significantly by C4D1 in CD4+ but not CD8+ cells. Prior to therapy, complete responders displayed diversity much like that of newly diagnosed patients. Patients starting nivolumab less than 1 year after ASCT had lower diversity and were excluded from later analyses.

The length of the CDR3 is 15 residues. Trimming left V 3 bases short and J 7 bases short, with 18 bases between. Looked up from germline, CDR1 is ENHRY and CDR2 is SYGVKD. Material: CD4+ T cells from blood, obtained at baseline. The chain couples TRBV10-3 to TRBJ1-1; D might be TRBD1 (5 bases). This TCR was recovered from a human donor with classical Hodgkin lymphoma. In DNA form, the CDR3 reads TGTGCCATCAGTGATTCCCGGGGCAGGGAAGATGAAGCTTTCTTT. Translated: CAISDSRGREDEAFF.